The 7 T cell receptor beta chains given below trace back to one sample, sequenced in a study of human T cells and chemical hapten exposure. MiXCR was run by TCRdb on the RACE reads, yielding one entry per CDR3 protein. The sample records roughly 200,000 distinct CDR3 sequences, 24% being singletons. Noted time point: patch test 3, about 24 weeks after DPC sensitization. Treatment in this sample: therapeutic diphenylcyclopropenone sensitization with weekly scalp DPC. Sequences were derived from whole blood, sampled in connection with sensitization to the hapten diphenylcyclopropenone (DPC). The receptors shown here come from a woman aged 40 to 50 with alopecia areata. Some clones in this sample may be carry-over from other donors' samples.

The CDR3 region has the DNA TGTGCCAGCAGCGGGACTAGCGCGTTCAATACGCAGTATTTT. Its translation: CASSGTSAFNTQYF. The chain uses TRBV7-2 and TRBJ2-3; 10 positions agree with TRBD2. Germline trimming cut 5 bases from V and 7 bases from J; bases unmatched to any gene: 6. Germline CDR1 SGHTA, CDR2 FQGNSA. The CDR3 covers 14 residues.

CDR3 protein: CASSDDRGLYQPQHF. DNA for the CDR3: TGTGCCAGCAGTGATGACAGGGGGCTGTATCAGCCCCAGCATTTT. The V call is TRBV12-3 or TRBV12-4, the J call TRBJ1-5; 10 bases agree with TRBD1. The CDR3 totals 15 residues. Trimming removed 5 bases from V and 5 bases from J; junction bases left unmatched: 6.

This clonotype occurred a few times. V gene TRBV28 combines with J gene TRBJ2-1; 12 bases are shared with TRBD2. Looked up from germline, CDR1 is MDHEN and CDR2 is SYDVKM. V shed 2 bases, J shed 8 bases, and the junction held 13 bases outside the gene matches. The length of the CDR3 is 18 residues. For the CDR3, the DNA is TGTGCCAGCAGTTTACCGGTGGGGCTAGCGGGAGGGGGCGATGAGCAGTTCTTC. Translation gives CASSLPVGLAGGGDEQFF.

The rearrangement links TRBV7-8 to TRBJ2-5, with D maybe TRBD1 (6 bases). From germline, CDR1 is SGHVS and CDR2 FQNEAQ. Trimming shortened V by 3 bases and J by 1 base, and 15 bases separated the two germline ends. The CDR3 sequence is 16 residues long. The CDR3 DNA follows: TGTGCCAGCAGCTTTCTTTCAGGGGCCAGCCAAGAGACCCAGTACTTC. This sequence encodes CASSFLSGASQETQYF.

The rearrangement uses TRBV6-5 and TRBJ2-1, with 12 positions matching TRBD1. V lost 0 bases to trimming and J lost 12 bases; unmatched junction nucleotides: 12. This CDR3 has 17 residues. Per the germline V gene, CDR1 is MNHEY and CDR2 is SVGAGI. CDR3 sequence reads: CASSYSISGQGATRQFF. The CDR3 DNA reads as TGTGCCAGCAGTTACTCGATTTCGGGACAGGGGGCGACTCGGCAGTTCTTC.

The chain joins TRBV4-3 to TRBJ1-1; D is ambiguous. Per germline, CDR1 LGHNA and CDR2 YSLEER. CDR3 size: 15 residues. V dropped 0 bases and J dropped 2 bases, with 10 bases sitting between them. DNA for the CDR3: TGCGCCAGCAGCCAAGATAGGAGGATCAACACTGAAGCTTTCTTT. Residues: CASSQDRRINTEAFF.

The chain uses TRBV7-2 and TRBJ1-6, with 9 positions matching TRBD1. Per germline, CDR1 SGHTA and CDR2 FQGNSA. This CDR3 spans 15 amino acids. The ends lost 5 bases at V and 7 bases at J; junction bases unmatched: 6. This chain's CDR3 is CASSPPGQGNSPLHF. CDR3 DNA sequence: TGTGCCAGCAGCCCCCCGGGACAGGGAAATTCACCCCTCCACTTT.